The TCR beta chain under discussion was sequenced for a study of blood T cell repertoires in COVID-19. This clone was observed a few times. Germline V CDR1 and CDR2: LGHDT, YNNKEL (reference sequence). There are 13 residues in the CDR3. V lost 2 bases and J 8 bases, leaving 7 bases between the germline ends. Sequencing used immunoSEQ multiplex PCR; TCRdb keeps in-frame clones, though not all of them. The data show about 100,000 clones, 65% to 90% seen once. The clonotype was recovered from a man of 80 years or more with acute or convalescent COVID-19. The chain is built from TRBV3-1 (or the pseudogene TRBV3-2) and TRBJ1-6; D not resolved. Sequenced: peripheral blood. CDR3 in amino acids: CASSQNTDSPLHF. CDR3 bases: TGTGCCAGCAGCCAAAATACGGATTCACCCCTCCACTTT.